The 20 T cell receptor beta chains below come from one sample, sequenced in a study of blood T cell repertoires in COVID-19. Method: immunoSEQ multiplex PCR; TCRdb's copy keeps in-frame clones and lacks some. The table shows around 200,000 clones, with 85% to 90% occurring only once. Sequences were obtained from peripheral blood. The origin of the receptors is a person aged 65 to 79 with COVID-19, enrolled during active disease.

The chain has TRBV5-1 and TRBJ1-2; the match to TRBD1 covers 9 bases. The CDR3 covers 14 residues. Germline V lookup: CDR1 SGHRS, CDR2 YFSETQ. Trimming at V came to 4 bases and at J to 5 bases, leaving 6 bases not matched to a gene. This CDR3 is CASSPDRGGYGYTF. For the CDR3, the DNA is TGCGCCAGCAGCCCGGACAGGGGAGGGTATGGCTACACCTTC.

This clone was seen more than once but under ten times. Additional DNA sequences in this sample encode the identical CDR3. This chain links TRBV3-1 (or the pseudogene TRBV3-2) with TRBJ1-1; a weak D match, TRBD1 (5 bases). Trimming left V 5 bases short and J 1 base short, with 8 bases between. Germline V lookup: CDR1 LGHDT, CDR2 YNNKEL (reference sequence). The CDR3 runs to 13 residues. CDR3 bases: TGTGCCAGCAGCGATACAGGGAACACTGAAGCTTTCTTT. This translates into CASSDTGNTEAFF.

This sequence joins TRBV29-1 and TRBJ2-5; tentatively, D is TRBD2 (6 bases). The V and J ends lost 3 bases and 4 bases respectively, with 15 bases between them. This CDR3 contains 14 residues. Germline CDR1 is SQVTM and CDR2 is ANQGSEA. The CDR3 DNA reads TGCAGCGTTGACCGGGGGATGGTGGGAGAGACCCAGTACTTC. The encoded protein is CSVDRGMVGETQYF.

This rearrangement joins TRBV13 to TRBJ2-7; 11 bases fit TRBD2. The CDR3 is 14 residues long. Germline V lookup: CDR1 PRHDT, CDR2 FYEKMQ (reference sequence). After removal of 3 bases from V and 3 bases from J, the junction contained 1 base not matched to a gene. CDR3 amino acids: CASSFLAGGYEQYF. For the CDR3, the DNA is TGTGCCAGCAGCTTCCTAGCGGGAGGCTACGAGCAGTACTTC.

J is TRBJ1-6 and V is TRBV6-5; 7 bases agree with TRBD1. J was trimmed by 9 bases and V by 6 bases; bases with no gene match: 5. The length of the CDR3 is 13 residues. The V gene's germline CDR1 is MNHEY and CDR2 SVGAGI. The CDR3 DNA is TGTGCCAGCAGCCAGGGGGTATCTTCACCCCTCCACTTT. This translates into CASSQGVSSPLHF.

This chain links TRBV4-3 with TRBJ1-5; 8 bases match TRBD1. The CDR3 extends over 16 amino acids. From germline, CDR1 is LGHNA and CDR2 YSLEER. Unmatched junction bases numbered 5, after V lost 0 bases and J lost 4 bases. The CDR3 sequence is CASSQETGDPNQPQHF. The CDR3 nucleotides are TGCGCCAGCAGCCAAGAGACAGGGGACCCTAATCAGCCCCAGCATTTT.

The chain uses TRBV5-6 and TRBJ1-2; no reliable D call. Germline V CDR1 and CDR2: SGHDT, YYEEEE. V lost 0 bases to trimming and J lost 6 bases, with 12 bases between them. The CDR3 loop spans 14 amino acids. The DNA of the CDR3 is TGTGCCAGCAGCTTGGGACCCCTAGGCAATGGCTACACCTTC. Translation gives CASSLGPLGNGYTF.

This clone was recorded only once. The chain joins TRBV6-2 or TRBV6-3 to TRBJ2-7, with 14 bases that match TRBD2. Trimming at V came to 0 bases and at J to 2 bases, leaving 0 bases not matched to a gene. Germline CDR1 MNHEY, CDR2 SVGEGT. The CDR3 covers 16 residues. This chain's CDR3 is CASSYSTSGGAYEQYF. CDR3 in DNA: TGTGCCAGCAGTTACTCGACTAGCGGGGGGGCCTACGAGCAGTACTTC.

This rearrangement joins TRBV2 to TRBJ2-2; 14 bases are a match to TRBD2. The germline V gene encodes CDR1 SNHLY and CDR2 FYNNEI. The CDR3 spans 15 residues. The V segment lost 6 bases and the J segment 6 bases; nucleotides outside the gene matches: 3. CDR3 DNA: TGTGCCAGCAGGGGACTAGCGGGAGTTGCCGGGGAGCTGTTTTTT. Its protein is CASRGLAGVAGELFF.

The rearrangement links TRBV7-2 to TRBJ2-2; 8 bases are a match to TRBD1. The CDR3 length is 16 residues. The V segment lost 3 bases and the J segment 1 base; nucleotides outside the gene matches: 4. From germline, CDR1 is SGHTA and CDR2 FQGNSA. The CDR3 DNA reads TGTGCCAGCAGCTTCCAGGGGGCCCGGAACACCGGGGAGCTGTTTTTT. Protein product: CASSFQGARNTGELFF.

A single count supports this clone. The gene calls are TRBV6-1 and TRBJ2-7; the match to TRBD2 covers 14 bases. The CDR3 has 18 residues. Germline V gene sequence: CDR1 MNHNS, CDR2 SASEGT. The J segment lost 6 bases and the V segment lost 4 bases, leaving 14 bases of the junction unmatched. The CDR3 loop is CASSVNLPGLAGVSEQYF. The DNA for the CDR3 is TGTGCCAGCAGTGTCAACCTTCCGGGACTAGCGGGGGTATCCGAGCAGTACTTC.

V and J are TRBV7-3 and TRBJ1-6; 10 bases align to TRBD1. The J segment lost 6 bases and the V segment lost 4 bases, leaving 3 bases of the junction unmatched. Germline assignment: CDR1 SGHTA and CDR2 FQGTGA. The CDR3 is 15 amino acids. In DNA form, the CDR3 reads TGTGCCAGCAGCTCGGGACAGGGGAGTAATTCACCCCTCCACTTT. This sequence encodes CASSSGQGSNSPLHF.

The chain links TRBV27 to TRBJ2-4; D is uncertain. The V gene lost 5 bases and the J gene lost 0 bases, with 17 bases spanning the gap. The CDR3 extends over 17 amino acids. CDR1 and CDR2 from the germline V gene are MNHEY and SMNVEV (reference sequence). The CDR3 DNA reads TGTGCCAGCAGTCCACGCCTCGTTCAACTAGCCAAAAACATTCAGTACTTC. Protein product: CASSPRLVQLAKNIQYF.

V and J are TRBV6-2 or TRBV6-3 and TRBJ1-5; D call uncertain. Between the trimmed V and J ends, which lost 2 bases and 7 bases, there was a span of 9 bases. Germline CDR1 MNHEY, CDR2 SVGEGT. CDR3 size: 13 residues. CDR3 region: CASSYRGTQPQHF. DNA of the CDR3: TGTGCCAGCAGTTACCGGGGAACCCAGCCCCAGCATTTT.

This clone was seen more than once but under ten times. The gene calls are TRBV4-1 and TRBJ1-1; maybe TRBD1 (5 bases). V dropped 0 bases and J dropped 0 bases, with 8 bases sitting between them. Germline V gene data show CDR1 as MGHRA and CDR2 as YSYEKL. CDR3 length: 15 amino acids. Here the CDR3 reads CASSQDQGLNTEAFF. CDR3 nucleotide sequence: TGCGCCAGCAGCCAAGACCAGGGCTTGAACACTGAAGCTTTCTTT.

The chain employs TRBV11-2 and TRBJ2-7; D is possibly TRBD2 (5 bases). Germline CDR1 reads SGHAT; CDR2 reads FQNNGV. The length of the CDR3 is 13 residues. Deletions cut 0 bases from V and 6 bases from J, with 9 bases between. Here the CDR3 reads CASSLERGGEQYF. The CDR3 DNA follows: TGTGCCAGCAGCTTAGAGAGAGGAGGCGAGCAGTACTTC.

The J gene is TRBJ2-3, the V gene TRBV2, with 7 bases lining up with TRBD2. The length of the CDR3 is 14 residues. Germline V gene data show CDR1 as SNHLY and CDR2 as FYNNEI. The junction had 3 bases not matched to a gene; V was cut back by 6 bases and J by 0 bases. The CDR3 coding sequence is TGTGCCAGCAGGGTTAGCGGGAGCACAGATACGCAGTATTTT. The encoded protein is CASRVSGSTDTQYF.

In its sample, this clone was seen a few times. This chain connects TRBV9 to TRBJ2-3, with unresolved D. Germline lookup yields CDR1 SGDLS and CDR2 YYNGEE. Trimming removed 3 bases from V and 6 bases from J, with 11 bases in between. This CDR3 has 13 amino acids. The CDR3 nucleotides are TGTGCCAGCAGCGGGGCCGTAACCGATACGCAGTATTTT. This translates into CASSGAVTDTQYF.

This clone was picked up one time. The chain uses TRBV28 and TRBJ1-1, with 7 bases aligning to TRBD1. From germline, CDR1 is MDHEN and CDR2 SYDVKM. Trimming removed 6 bases from V and 1 base from J; junction bases left unmatched: 11. This CDR3 contains 16 residues. This CDR3 reads CASRNRGLNKNTEAFF. The CDR3 nucleotides are TGTGCCAGCAGAAACAGGGGTCTAAATAAGAACACTGAAGCTTTCTTT. Full variable domain (rest looked up from reference TRBV28 and TRBJ1-1): DVKVTQSSRYLVKRTGEKVFLECVQDMDHENMFWYRQDPGLGLRLIYFSYDVKMKEKGDIPEGYSVSREKKERFSLILESASTNQTSMYLCASRNRGLNKNTEAFFGQGTRLTVV.

V usage is TRBV6-5 and J usage is TRBJ2-7, with 10 bases aligning to TRBD1. The CDR3 extends over 14 amino acids. CDR1 is MNHEY and CDR2 is SVGAGI in the germline V gene. Unmatched junction bases numbered 5, after V lost 8 bases and J lost 1 base. CDR3 nucleotide sequence: TGTGCCAGCCGATCGGACAGGGGGTCCTACGAGCAGTACTTC. Translated, it gives CASRSDRGSYEQYF.